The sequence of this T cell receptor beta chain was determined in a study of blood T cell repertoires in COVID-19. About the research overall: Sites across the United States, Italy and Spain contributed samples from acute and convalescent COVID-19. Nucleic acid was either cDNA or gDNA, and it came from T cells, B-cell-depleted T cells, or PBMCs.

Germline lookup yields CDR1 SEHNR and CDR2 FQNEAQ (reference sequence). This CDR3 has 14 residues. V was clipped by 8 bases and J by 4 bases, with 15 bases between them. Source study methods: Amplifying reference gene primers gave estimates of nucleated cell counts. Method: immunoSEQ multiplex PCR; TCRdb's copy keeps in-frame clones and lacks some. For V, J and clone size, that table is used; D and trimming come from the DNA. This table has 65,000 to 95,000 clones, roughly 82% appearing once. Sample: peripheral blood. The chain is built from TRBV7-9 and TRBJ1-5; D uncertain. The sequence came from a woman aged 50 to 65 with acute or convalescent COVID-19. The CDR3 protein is CASSMGQVNQPQHF. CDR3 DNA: TGTGCCAGCTCGATGGGCCAGGTTAATCAGCCCCAGCATTTT. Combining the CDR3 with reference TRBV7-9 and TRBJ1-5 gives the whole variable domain DTGVSQNPRHKITKRGQNVTFRCDPISEHNRLYWYRQTLGQGPEFLTYFQNEAQLEKSRLLSDRFSAERPKGSFSTLEIQRTEQGDSAMYLCASSMGQVNQPQHFGDGTRLSIL.